These T cell receptor beta chains were read from a single sample in a study of T cells in Graves' hyperthyroidism and ophthalmopathy. Using its own MiXCR run on the multiplex PCR reads, TCRdb lists one record per CDR3 protein. The sample records 300,000 to 450,000 distinct CDR3 sequences, 15% to 20% being singletons. The sequenced sample was blood. The receptors here all came from a woman between 40 and 50 years old with Graves' ophthalmopathy. Each CDR3 is given without its conserved first and last residue. The order of the fields is V gene, CDR3 protein.

TRBV10-1 | ASSLAGEVSPYEQY
TRBV30 | AWREGYGYT
TRBV28 | ASFESSRAERNQPQH
TRBV6-5 | ASSWIGDTGNTIY
TRBV10-2 | ASSAGGEQY
TRBV19 | ASSGLGPGLFKETQY
TRBV4-2 | ASSQGDQRALTYEQY
TRBV30 | AWGLAGGSSYEQY
TRBV7-9 | ASSLTGTGQTQY
TRBV10-2 | ASSESRNGELF
TRBV12-5 | ASGSIMDRNTGELF
TRBV28 | ASSHSQGRAQETQY
TRBV20-1 | SARDTDQGDRWYGYT
TRBV28 | ASSLGLAGDKQY
TRBV2 | ASGIWAGELF
TRBV5-1 | ASSLSLAGAGAY
TRBV20-1 | HNYEQY
TRBV5-1 | ASSFTVEGELF
TRBV28 | ASSTRDRGRSRDNYEQY
TRBV12-5 | ASKSGSYSNQPQH
TRBV30 | AWSTAGGAETQY
TRBV10-3 | AISESKGFQPQH
TRBV12-3/TRBV12-4 | ASSLRSGRAGETQY
TRBV30 | AWTPVGNYGYT
TRBV7-9 | ASRARVAGNTIY
TRBV2 | ASRDSPFMNTEAF
TRBV7-9 | ASSSSVRYEQY
TRBV11-2 | ASSYISGSEQY
TRBV15 | ATSRGKVWREPNEQY
TRBV11-2 | ASSSRRDRRNTEAF
TRBV12-3/TRBV12-4 | ASSFVQHAGANVLT
TRBV5-8 | ASYIEAANTEAF
TRBV2 | ASSEGWEQY
TRBV12-3/TRBV12-4 | ASSRSPMPPMNTEAF
TRBV20-1 | SARAGNLEETQY
TRBV30 | AWSGAAEKVVNQPQH
TRBV9 | ASSGTSYEQY
TRBV11-2 | ASSSIYKDRGGYEQY
TRBV19 | ASRPRGQENTGELF
TRBV28 | ATRGIEVTDTQY
TRBV13 | ASSSSLSGVTQY
TRBV6-5 | ASTGGDLNTEAF
TRBV28 | ASRPTGGEETQY
TRBV18 | ASSGQLVGTQY
TRBV2 | ASRPMGHDYEQS
TRBV28 | ASSLPGLGETQY
TRBV7-9 | ASSSRGEQF
TRBV24-1 | ATDGGGETQY